Presented here are 24 T cell receptor beta chains from one specimen sequenced in a study of blood T cells in healthy people across ages. Combining a sample-barcoded 5' primer with a J-beta primer mix, a second PCR ran for roughly 7 to 12 cycles. TCRdb processed the 5' RACE reads anew with MiXCR; each CDR3 protein has one entry. Of hundreds of thousands of distinct CDR3 sequences in the sample, roughly 48% were seen once. The specimen sequenced was blood. These receptors all come from an older man in good health.

This clonotype showed up just a few times. The chain carries TRBV11-1 and TRBJ2-7, with D perhaps assigned TRBD1 or TRBD2 (6 bases each). The germline V gene encodes CDR1 SGHAT and CDR2 FQDESV (reference sequence). The V and J ends lost 5 bases and 3 bases respectively, with 17 bases between them. CDR3 length: 15 amino acids. The CDR3 DNA reads as TGTGCCAGCAGCCCCCTGGGGGGCGAGAACTACGAGCAGTACTTC. Translating it yields CASSPLGGENYEQYF.

In its sample, this clonotype was seen a few times. The chain couples TRBV10-3 to TRBJ2-7; a weak D match, TRBD1 (6 bases). Trimming left V 4 bases short and J 2 bases short, with 9 bases between. Per the germline V gene, CDR1 is ENHRY and CDR2 is SYGVKD. The CDR3 loop spans 13 amino acids. The CDR3 sequence: CAISAGHAYEQYF. The CDR3 DNA reads as TGTGCCATCAGTGCGGGACATGCCTACGAGCAGTACTTC.

This clonotype was seen a single time. Germline and junction disagree at one end, which may indicate a read error. The chain couples TRBV6-2 or TRBV6-3 to TRBJ2-3; 9 bases fit TRBD1. This CDR3 has 16 amino acids. CDR1 is MNHEY, CDR2 SVGEGT, per germline. CDR3 amino acids: CVSSYSPGQGSDTQYF. CDR3 sequence (DNA): TGTGTCAGCAGTTACTCCCCGGGACAGGGATCAGATACGCAGTATTTT.

This chain uses TRBV29-1 with TRBJ2-1, with D perhaps matching TRBD2 (5 bases). CDR3 size: 12 residues. Per germline, CDR1 SQVTM and CDR2 ANQGSEA. V was cut by 7 bases and J by 7 bases, with 14 bases left in between. The CDR3 loop is CSAGLPGNEQFF. The CDR3 DNA follows: TGCAGCGCCGGACTTCCGGGGAATGAGCAGTTCTTC.

V gene TRBV27 combines with J gene TRBJ2-1; D is unclear. The ends were cut back, 8 bases at V and 2 bases at J, with 13 bases in the middle. The CDR3 spans 14 residues. Germline assignment: CDR1 MNHEY and CDR2 SMNVEV (reference sequence). CDR3 in amino acids: CASCSLDTYNEQFF. The CDR3 DNA follows: TGTGCCAGCTGCTCTCTAGATACCTACAATGAGCAGTTCTTC.

V gene TRBV4-1 combines with J gene TRBJ2-5; TRBD1 might be the D (5 bases). In germline, CDR1 is MGHRA, CDR2 YSYEKL. There are 13 residues in the CDR3. Trimming stripped 1 base from V and 11 bases from J, with 14 bases between. The CDR3 reads CASSQVGVAGQYF. The CDR3 DNA reads as TGCGCCAGCAGCCAAGTAGGGGTGGCAGGGCAGTACTTC.

The chain recombines TRBV20-1 with TRBJ2-7; D possibly matches TRBD1 or TRBD2 (5 bases each). Germline loops: CDR1 DFQATT, CDR2 SNEGSKA (reference sequence). CDR3 length: 14 residues. V shed 3 bases and J shed 3 bases, with 15 bases lying between them. The CDR3 is CSASWGTLFYEQYF. CDR3 bases: TGCAGTGCTAGTTGGGGGACCCTCTTCTACGAGCAGTACTTC.

This chain links TRBV28 with TRBJ2-1; 13 positions match TRBD2. The CDR3 loop spans 15 amino acids. Germline-derived CDR1 and CDR2 are MDHEN and SYDVKM. Unmatched junction bases numbered 4, after V lost 5 bases and J lost 6 bases. CDR3 protein: CASSDTSGRANEQFF. CDR3 nucleotides: TGTGCCAGCAGTGATACTAGCGGGAGGGCCAATGAGCAGTTCTTC.

The genes are TRBV20-1 and TRBJ2-1; D possibly corresponds to TRBD2 (6 bases). Trimming removed 5 bases from V and 2 bases from J, with 13 bases in between. The CDR3 has 14 amino acids. Germline V gene data show CDR1 as DFQATT and CDR2 as SNEGSKA (reference sequence). CDR3 in amino acids: CSALVGRTYNEQFF. The DNA for the CDR3 is TGCAGTGCTCTCGTTGGGAGGACCTACAATGAGCAGTTCTTC.

In this sample, this clonotype turned up a few times. The V gene is TRBV29-1, the J gene TRBJ1-2, with a weak D call TRBD1 (6 bases). The V gene lost 4 bases and the J gene lost 4 bases, with 19 bases spanning the gap. The germline gives CDR1 SQVTM, CDR2 ANQGSEA. This CDR3 is 15 amino acids long. The DNA for the CDR3 is TGCAGCGTTGTGGCAGGGGCGCCTCAAATCTATGGCTACACCTTC. This sequence encodes CSVVAGAPQIYGYTF.

The V gene is TRBV7-2, the J gene TRBJ2-1; the D is unclear. The CDR3 has 14 amino acids. From germline, CDR1 is SGHTA and CDR2 FQGNSA. Trimming took off 1 base at V and 8 bases at J, with 12 bases between the two ends. CDR3 residues: CASSLGSGRHEQFF. CDR3 DNA sequence: TGTGCCAGCAGCTTAGGATCAGGAAGACATGAGCAGTTCTTC.

This clonotype was seen repeatedly, ten times or more. This chain joins TRBV6-5 and TRBJ2-3, with D perhaps given as TRBD1 or TRBD2 (6 bases each). V lost 2 bases and J 5 bases, leaving 17 bases between the germline ends. The CDR3 consists of 16 residues. Germline assignment: CDR1 MNHEY and CDR2 SVGAGI. The CDR3 loop is CASSYHEKGGQDTQYF. For the CDR3, the DNA is TGTGCCAGCAGTTACCATGAGAAGGGGGGACAAGATACGCAGTATTTT.

The chain employs TRBV20-1 and TRBJ1-6; TRBD1 agrees at 10 bases. The V gene's germline CDR1 is DFQATT and CDR2 SNEGSKA (reference sequence). Germline trimming cut 5 bases from V and 7 bases from J; bases unmatched to any gene: 2. The CDR3 has 13 residues. The CDR3 DNA sequence: TGCAGTGCTGGGACAGGGGTCAATTCACCCCTCCACTTT. The encoded protein is CSAGTGVNSPLHF.

This chain links TRBV7-2 with TRBJ1-3; D is unresolved. CDR3 length equals 14 residues. Germline V lookup: CDR1 SGHTA, CDR2 FQGNSA. Trimming removed 4 bases from V and 4 bases from J, with 11 bases in between. The CDR3 sequence: CASSSRAPGNTIYF. CDR3 DNA sequence: TGTGCCAGCAGCTCCCGGGCCCCGGGAAACACCATATATTTT. The full variable domain, with the rest looked up from reference TRBV7-2 and TRBJ1-3, is GAGVSQSPSNKVTEKGKDVELRCDPISGHTALYWYRQSLGQGLEFLIYFQGNSAPDKSGLPSDRFSAERTGGSVSTLTIQRTQQEDSAVYLCASSSRAPGNTIYFGEGSWLTVV.

Ten or more counts support this clonotype. The V and J genes are TRBV7-3 and TRBJ2-3; no clear D gene. CDR1 is SGHTA, CDR2 FQGTGA, per germline. This CDR3 spans 13 amino acids. The V end lost 5 bases, the J end lost 6 bases, and 12 bases lay between the germline ends. This chain's CDR3 is CASSPKPGDTQYF. In DNA, the CDR3 is TGTGCCAGCAGCCCCAAGCCGGGTGATACGCAGTATTTT.

The V gene is TRBV9, the J gene TRBJ2-7; TRBD2 matches 10 bases. Per the germline V gene, CDR1 is SGDLS and CDR2 is YYNGEE. Trimming at V came to 3 bases and at J to 7 bases, leaving 7 bases not matched to a gene. This CDR3 spans 14 amino acids. The CDR3 is CASSASGRHNEQYF. CDR3 coding DNA: TGTGCCAGCAGCGCTAGCGGGAGACACAATGAGCAGTACTTC.

V gene TRBV20-1 combines with J gene TRBJ2-3, with 12 bases that match TRBD2. CDR3 size: 13 residues. The ends lost 7 bases at V and 4 bases at J; junction bases unmatched: 3. The germline gives CDR1 DFQATT, CDR2 SNEGSKA (reference sequence). The CDR3 spells CSERLAGADTQYF. CDR3 DNA: TGCAGTGAAAGACTAGCGGGAGCAGATACGCAGTATTTT.

This sequence joins TRBV7-3 and TRBJ2-5; 9 bases match TRBD1. The last part of the DNA fits TRBJ2-7 better; the J call may be wrong. Germline V gives CDR1 SGHTA, CDR2 FQGTGA. The CDR3 has 15 amino acids. The CDR3 loop reads CASSSQPGQGHEQYF. The DNA of the CDR3 is TGTGCCAGCAGCTCGCAGCCGGGACAGGGCCACGAGCAGTACTTC.

V is TRBV9 and J is TRBJ1-6; D is unclear. Trimming removed 0 bases at V and 7 bases at J, with 8 bases between. Germline CDR1 and CDR2: SGDLS and YYNGEE. The CDR3 runs 14 residues. The CDR3 loop is CASSVAQLNSPLHF. The CDR3 coding sequence is TGTGCCAGCAGCGTAGCCCAGCTAAATTCACCCCTCCACTTT.

In its sample, this clonotype was seen a few times. The rearrangement uses TRBV27 and TRBJ2-7; D unresolved. The germline V and J ends were trimmed by 0 bases and 2 bases, with 14 bases remaining between them. The CDR3 spans 16 residues. CDR1 MNHEY and CDR2 SMNVEV come from the germline V gene (reference sequence). CDR3 sequence (DNA): TGTGCCAGCAGTTTATCATTCCCGAAAAACGCCTACGAGCAGTACTTC. It translates to CASSLSFPKNAYEQYF.

This clonotype has more than one count but fewer than ten. This chain connects TRBV29-1 to TRBJ1-5; 7 nucleotides agree with TRBD1. CDR1 SQVTM and CDR2 ANQGSEA come from the germline V gene. V lost 6 bases to trimming and J lost 3 bases; unmatched junction nucleotides: 5. The CDR3 runs 13 residues. The CDR3 bases are TGCAGCGTGAGCGACAGGGACAATCAGCCCCAGCATTTT. Protein product: CSVSDRDNQPQHF.

This clonotype was seen just once. The chain recombines TRBV7-9 with TRBJ1-3; TRBD1 might be the D (5 bases). In germline, CDR1 is SEHNR, CDR2 FQNEAQ (reference sequence). V lost 7 bases, J lost 3 bases, and 10 bases lay in between. This CDR3 comprises 13 residues. The CDR3 loop is CASIRDFGNTIYF. CDR3 coding DNA: TGTGCCAGCATTCGGGACTTTGGAAACACCATATATTTT.

The V and J genes are TRBV3-1 and TRBJ2-7; D is perhaps TRBD1 (5 bases). With 3 bases removed from V and 1 base from J, the gap between germline ends came to 10 bases. Germline CDR1 reads LGHDT; CDR2 reads YNNKEL (reference sequence). The CDR3 covers 14 residues. The CDR3 DNA reads as TGTGCCAGCAGCCAGGTGTCAGGGTCCTACGAGCAGTACTTC. It yields the protein CASSQVSGSYEQYF.

The chain has TRBV2 and TRBJ2-1; no firm D call. This CDR3 has 14 residues. Trimming took 3 bases from V and 9 from J, leaving 15 bases between them. Germline V gives CDR1 SNHLY, CDR2 FYNNEI. CDR3 protein: CASSDSLPPREQFF. CDR3 sequence (DNA): TGTGCCAGCAGTGACTCCCTACCTCCCCGTGAGCAGTTCTTC.